One T cell receptor beta chain is described in this entry. Its antigen is not known. The data derive from a study of cytomegalovirus exposure and HLA in healthy donors. The CDR3 spans 16 residues. V was clipped by 1 base and J by 8 bases; unmatched bases: 11. Germline V gives CDR1 MNHEY, CDR2 SVGAGI. Study-wide points: Most TCR sequences proved rare, with some public TCRs found in many donors. For TCR beta chains, V- and J-gene trimming was later linked to a missense DCLRE1C variant. Researchers catalogued 150 or so TCR beta chains as cytomegalovirus-associated.

The PCR employed 60 Vbeta primers together with 13 Jbeta primers. Methods used by the authors: Later reanalysis found roughly 80 million unique TCR beta chains, roughly 9.9 million of them shared. TCRdb's copy holds only in-frame clones and misses some; the assay was immunoSEQ multiplex PCR. V and J calls and clone size follow that table, whereas D and trimming were derived from the DNA. The repertoire has 100,000 to 150,000 clones, around 74% of them found once; the top ten carry approximately 7.8%. The chain is built from TRBV6-5 and TRBJ1-5; 7 bases agree with TRBD1. This TCR derives from a male donor in good health and CMV-seronegative. The sequenced sample consisted of PBMCs. For the CDR3, the DNA is TGTGCCAGCAGTTACTTCCCCCGGGACAGTGGGGAGCCCCAGCATTTT. Translation: CASSYFPRDSGEPQHF.